Described below is a single T cell receptor beta chain sequence and its context. Using immunoSEQ multiplex PCR, the repertoire was profiled, and TCRdb retains in-frame clones only, with some absent. Among some 66,000 clones listed, more than 65% were seen once. Per the germline V gene, CDR1 is SGHNT and CDR2 is YYREEE (reference sequence). Deletions cut 0 bases from V and 4 bases from J, with 8 bases between. This CDR3 is built from 14 residues. The data derive from a study of OX40 agonist ivuxolimab in advanced cancers. The sequence derives from an adult with an advanced solid tumor such as melanoma, head and neck, liver or kidney cancer. This specimen consisted of CD4+ or CD8+ T cells sorted from blood, obtained in a trial of the OX40 agonist ivuxolimab. The chain employs TRBV5-4 and TRBJ1-3, with D maybe TRBD1 (5 bases). CDR3 nucleotide sequence: TGTGCCAGCAGCTTGGGTTGGGACGGAAACACCATATATTTT. This sequence encodes CASSLGWDGNTIYF.